This TCR beta chain was recovered during a study of cytomegalovirus exposure and HLA in healthy donors. Germline-derived CDR1 and CDR2 are SGDLS and YYNGEE. Trimming shortened V by 4 bases and J by 9 bases, and 11 bases separated the two germline ends. The CDR3 extends over 12 amino acids. This clone has a handful of counts. The PCR used 60 Vbeta and 13 Jbeta primers. Using immunoSEQ multiplex PCR, the repertoire was profiled, and TCRdb retains in-frame clones only, with some absent. This table holds 100,000 to 150,000 clones, about 83% found once. The genes are TRBV9 and TRBJ2-1; tentatively, D is TRBD2 (6 bases). The material sequenced was PBMCs. The source of this sequence is a woman between 35 and 50 years old in good health and CMV-seropositive. The CDR3 coding sequence is TGTGCCAGCAGCCCCACGGGGGTTGAGCAGTTCTTC. Amino acid sequence: CASSPTGVEQFF.